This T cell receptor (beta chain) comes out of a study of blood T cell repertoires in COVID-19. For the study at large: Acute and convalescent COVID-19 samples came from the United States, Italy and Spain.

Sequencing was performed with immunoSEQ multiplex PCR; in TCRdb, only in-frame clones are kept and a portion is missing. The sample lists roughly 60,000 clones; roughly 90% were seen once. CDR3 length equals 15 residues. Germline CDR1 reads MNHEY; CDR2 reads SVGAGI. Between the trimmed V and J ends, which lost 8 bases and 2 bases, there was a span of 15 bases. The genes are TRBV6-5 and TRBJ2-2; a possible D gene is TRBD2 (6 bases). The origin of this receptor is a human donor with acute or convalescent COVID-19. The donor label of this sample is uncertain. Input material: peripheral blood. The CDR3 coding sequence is TGTGCCAGCGGACGGGGGAGACTAAACACCGGGGAGCTGTTTTTT. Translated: CASGRGRLNTGELFF.